These 8 T cell receptor beta chains were sequenced from one sample in a study of OX40 agonist ivuxolimab in advanced cancers. Measured with immunoSEQ multiplex PCR; TCRdb has only the in-frame clones, and not every one. The sample holds fewer than 80,000 clones, 86% seen once. The sequencing here drew on CD4+ or CD8+ T cells sorted from blood, taken in a trial of the OX40 agonist ivuxolimab. These receptors came from an adult with an advanced solid tumor such as melanoma, head and neck, liver or kidney cancer.

The chain links TRBV5-8 to TRBJ1-5; no firm D call. Germline values: CDR1 SGHTS, CDR2 YDEGEE. CDR3 size: 14 residues. V shed 4 bases and J shed 4 bases, with 12 bases lying between them. The CDR3 here is CASSVNGLNQPQHF. CDR3 DNA sequence: TGTGCCAGCAGCGTAAACGGTCTGAATCAGCCCCAGCATTTT.

This rearrangement joins TRBV6-5 to TRBJ2-3; 8 bases line up with TRBD2. In germline, CDR1 is MNHEY, CDR2 SVGAGI. The V segment lost 2 bases and the J segment 5 bases; nucleotides outside the gene matches: 6. This CDR3 has 15 residues. The CDR3 DNA follows: TGTGCCAGCAGTTACCGGGGGGGCAACATAGATACGCAGTATTTT. Translated: CASSYRGGNIDTQYF.

V and J are TRBV7-2 and TRBJ2-3, with D possibly TRBD1 on 5 matching bases. The CDR3 has 14 amino acids. Germline V gene data show CDR1 as SGHTA and CDR2 as FQGNSA. With 2 bases removed from V and 2 bases from J, the gap between germline ends came to 8 bases. The CDR3 coding sequence is TGTGCCAGCAGCTTACAGGGATCCACAGATACGCAGTATTTT. Its translation is CASSLQGSTDTQYF.

The chain uses TRBV19 and TRBJ2-4; a weak D match, TRBD1 (6 bases). Germline CDR1 is LNHDA and CDR2 is SQIVND (reference sequence). Trimming stripped 4 bases from V and 1 base from J, with 20 bases between. The CDR3 covers 18 residues. The CDR3 DNA sequence: TGTGCCAGTAGTAGTCCGGGACAACGATATGGGGCCAAAAACATTCAGTACTTC. This translates into CASSSPGQRYGAKNIQYF.

The rearrangement uses TRBV28 and TRBJ1-1, with D possibly TRBD1 on 5 matching bases. The V end lost 7 bases, the J end lost 4 bases, and 22 bases lay between the germline ends. The CDR3 loop spans 16 amino acids. Germline V gene lookup returns CDR1 MDHEN and CDR2 SYDVKM. CDR3 residues: CASITGGGFPRTEAFF. In DNA, the CDR3 is TGTGCCAGCATCACCGGGGGGGGGTTCCCCCGCACTGAAGCTTTCTTT.

The chain has TRBV5-1 and TRBJ1-1; the D gene is possibly TRBD1 (6 bases). This CDR3 contains 14 residues. CDR1 is SGHRS, CDR2 YFSETQ, per germline. Between the trimmed V and J ends, which lost 4 bases and 3 bases, there was a span of 13 bases. The CDR3 spells CASSQEGGYTEAFF. Here the CDR3 DNA reads TGCGCCAGCAGCCAGGAGGGGGGCTACACTGAAGCTTTCTTT.

V is TRBV10-3 and J is TRBJ1-5; 7 bases agree with TRBD1. The CDR3 extends over 14 amino acids. Germline V gene sequence: CDR1 ENHRY, CDR2 SYGVKD. Germline trimming cut 5 bases from V and 3 bases from J; bases unmatched to any gene: 4. The CDR3 region has the DNA TGTGCCATCAGTCCTACAGGGGACAATCAGCCCCAGCATTTT. It is translated as CAISPTGDNQPQHF.

The rearrangement joins TRBV10-1 to TRBJ2-5, with TRBD2 identical over 14 bases. After removal of 6 bases from V and 1 base from J, the junction contained 4 bases not matched to a gene. This CDR3 is built from 16 residues. Germline V lookup: CDR1 WNHNN, CDR2 SYGVQD (reference sequence). CDR3 in DNA: TGCGCCAGCAGCAGGACTAGCGGGAGGCCCCAAGAGACCCAGTACTTC. It is translated as CASSRTSGRPQETQYF.